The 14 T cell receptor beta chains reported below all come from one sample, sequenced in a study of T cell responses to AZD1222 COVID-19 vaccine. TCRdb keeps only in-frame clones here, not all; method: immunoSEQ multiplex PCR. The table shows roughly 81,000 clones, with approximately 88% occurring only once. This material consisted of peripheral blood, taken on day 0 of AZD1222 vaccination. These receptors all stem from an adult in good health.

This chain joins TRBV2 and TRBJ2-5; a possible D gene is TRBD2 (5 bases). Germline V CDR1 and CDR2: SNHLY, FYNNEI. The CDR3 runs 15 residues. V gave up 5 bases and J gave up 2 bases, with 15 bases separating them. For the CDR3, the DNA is TGTGCCAGCAGTTTTAAGAGCGGAGTTCAAGAGACCCAGTACTTC. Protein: CASSFKSGVQETQYF.

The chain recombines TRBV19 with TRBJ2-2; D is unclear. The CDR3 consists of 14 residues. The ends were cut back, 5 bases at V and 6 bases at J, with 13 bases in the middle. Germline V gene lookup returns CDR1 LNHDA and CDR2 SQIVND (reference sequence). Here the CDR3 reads CASSLLVGPGELFF. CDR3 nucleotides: TGTGCCAGTAGTTTGTTGGTAGGGCCCGGGGAGCTGTTTTTT.

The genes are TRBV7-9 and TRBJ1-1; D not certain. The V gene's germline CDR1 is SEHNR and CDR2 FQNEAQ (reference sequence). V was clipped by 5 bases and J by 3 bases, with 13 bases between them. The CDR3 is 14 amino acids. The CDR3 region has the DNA TGTGCCAGCAGCCAGTGGAGAGCCGACACTGAAGCTTTCTTT. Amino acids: CASSQWRADTEAFF.

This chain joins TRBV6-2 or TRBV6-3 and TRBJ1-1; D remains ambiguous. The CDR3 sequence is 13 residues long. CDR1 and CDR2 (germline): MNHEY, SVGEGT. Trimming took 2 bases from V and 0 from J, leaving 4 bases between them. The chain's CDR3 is CASSYRVNTEAFF. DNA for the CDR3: TGTGCCAGCAGTTACCGAGTGAACACTGAAGCTTTCTTT.

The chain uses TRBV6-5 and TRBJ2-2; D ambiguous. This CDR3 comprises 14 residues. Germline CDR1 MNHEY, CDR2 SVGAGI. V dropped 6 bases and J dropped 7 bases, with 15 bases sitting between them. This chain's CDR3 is CASSHPLRNGELFF. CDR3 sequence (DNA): TGTGCCAGCAGCCACCCCCTCAGGAACGGGGAGCTGTTTTTT.

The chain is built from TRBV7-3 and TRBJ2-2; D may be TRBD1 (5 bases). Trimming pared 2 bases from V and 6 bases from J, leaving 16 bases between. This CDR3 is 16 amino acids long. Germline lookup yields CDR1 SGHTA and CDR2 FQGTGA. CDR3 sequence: CASSLDQGALAGELFF. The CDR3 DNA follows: TGTGCCAGCAGCTTAGATCAGGGCGCACTTGCCGGGGAGCTGTTTTTT.

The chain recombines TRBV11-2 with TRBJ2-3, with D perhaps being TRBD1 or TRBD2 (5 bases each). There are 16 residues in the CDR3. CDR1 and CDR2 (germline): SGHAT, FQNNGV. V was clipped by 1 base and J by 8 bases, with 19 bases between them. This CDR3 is CASSLAGGAPKGTQYF. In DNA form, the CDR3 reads TGTGCCAGCAGCTTAGCTGGGGGTGCCCCTAAGGGTACGCAGTATTTT.

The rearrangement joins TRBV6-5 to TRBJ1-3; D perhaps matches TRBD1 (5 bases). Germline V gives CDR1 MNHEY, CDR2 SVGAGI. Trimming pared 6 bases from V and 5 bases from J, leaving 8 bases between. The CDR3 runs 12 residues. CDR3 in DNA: TGTGCCAGCAGCCGGGGGAGAAACACCATATATTTT. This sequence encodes CASSRGRNTIYF.

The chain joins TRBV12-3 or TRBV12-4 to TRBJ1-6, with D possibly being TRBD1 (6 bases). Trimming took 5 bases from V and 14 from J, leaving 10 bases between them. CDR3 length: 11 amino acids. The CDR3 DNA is TGTGCCAGCAGTACGGGGGCTTCCCTCCACTTT. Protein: CASSTGASLHF.

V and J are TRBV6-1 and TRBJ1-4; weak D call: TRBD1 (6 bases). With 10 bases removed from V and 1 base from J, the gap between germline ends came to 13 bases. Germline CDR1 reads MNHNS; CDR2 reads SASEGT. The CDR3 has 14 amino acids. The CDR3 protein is CATRRGQTNEKLFF. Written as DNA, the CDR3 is TGTGCCACCAGGAGGGGACAAACTAATGAAAAACTGTTTTTT.

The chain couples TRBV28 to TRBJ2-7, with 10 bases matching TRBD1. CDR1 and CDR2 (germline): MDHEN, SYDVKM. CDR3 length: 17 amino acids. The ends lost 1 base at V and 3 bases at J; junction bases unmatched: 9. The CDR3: CASSLLFLDRGNYEQYF. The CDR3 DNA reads TGTGCCAGCAGTTTATTATTTTTGGACAGGGGGAACTACGAGCAGTACTTC.

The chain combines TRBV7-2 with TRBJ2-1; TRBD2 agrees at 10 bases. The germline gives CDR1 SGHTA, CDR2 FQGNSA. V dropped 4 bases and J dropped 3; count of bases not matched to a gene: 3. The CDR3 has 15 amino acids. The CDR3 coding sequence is TGTGCCAGCAGCTGGACTAGCGGCAACTACAATGAGCAGTTCTTC. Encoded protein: CASSWTSGNYNEQFF.

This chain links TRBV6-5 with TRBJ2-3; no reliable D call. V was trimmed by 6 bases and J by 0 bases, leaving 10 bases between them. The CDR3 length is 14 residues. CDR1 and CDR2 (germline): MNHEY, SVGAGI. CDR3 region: CASRGLLSTDTQYF. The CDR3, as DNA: TGTGCCAGCAGAGGGCTGCTTAGCACAGATACGCAGTATTTT.

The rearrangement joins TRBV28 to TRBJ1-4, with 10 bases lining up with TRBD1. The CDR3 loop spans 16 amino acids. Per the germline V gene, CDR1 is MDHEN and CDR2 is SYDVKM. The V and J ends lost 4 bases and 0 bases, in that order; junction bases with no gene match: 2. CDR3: CASSSGQGTTNEKLFF. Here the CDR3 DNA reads TGTGCCAGCAGTTCGGGACAGGGGACAACTAATGAAAAACTGTTTTTT.